This T cell receptor (beta chain) was recorded in a study of blood T cells in healthy people across ages. For the second PCR, which ran for roughly 6 to 12 cycles, a sample-barcoded 5' primer and a J-beta primer mix were used. TCRdb reanalysed the 5' RACE reads using MiXCR and keeps one entry per CDR3 protein. The sample shows fewer than 600,000 distinct CDR3 sequences, about 25% of them seen only once. V was pared by 3 bases and J by 5 bases, with 6 bases of the junction left unmatched. Germline CDR1 and CDR2: MGHRA and YSYEKL. The CDR3 is 14 amino acids. The same sample was also used in a study of T cells of mothers and their children.

The TCR sequence derives from a boy younger than 10 in good health. The V and J genes are TRBV4-1 and TRBJ1-1; TRBD1 matches 7 bases. Sequencing was carried out using blood. This CDR3 reads CASSHRGRGTEAFF. Here the CDR3 DNA reads TGCGCCAGCAGCCATAGGGGGCGAGGAACTGAAGCTTTCTTT.